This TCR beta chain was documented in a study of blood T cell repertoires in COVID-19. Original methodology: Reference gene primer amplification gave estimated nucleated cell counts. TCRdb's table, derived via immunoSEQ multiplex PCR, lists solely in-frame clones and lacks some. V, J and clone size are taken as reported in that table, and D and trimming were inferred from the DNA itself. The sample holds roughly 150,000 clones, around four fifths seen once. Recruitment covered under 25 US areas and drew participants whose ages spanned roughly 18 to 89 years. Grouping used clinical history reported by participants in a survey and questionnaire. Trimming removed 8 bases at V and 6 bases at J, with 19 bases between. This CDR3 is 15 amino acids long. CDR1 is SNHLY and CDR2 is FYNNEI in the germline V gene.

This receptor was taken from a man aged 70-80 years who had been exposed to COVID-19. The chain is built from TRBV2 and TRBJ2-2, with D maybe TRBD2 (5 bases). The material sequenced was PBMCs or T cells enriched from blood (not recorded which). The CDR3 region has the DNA TGTGCCAGCGTACGGGAAGAGTCAAACGCCGGGGAGCTGTTTTTT. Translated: CASVREESNAGELFF.